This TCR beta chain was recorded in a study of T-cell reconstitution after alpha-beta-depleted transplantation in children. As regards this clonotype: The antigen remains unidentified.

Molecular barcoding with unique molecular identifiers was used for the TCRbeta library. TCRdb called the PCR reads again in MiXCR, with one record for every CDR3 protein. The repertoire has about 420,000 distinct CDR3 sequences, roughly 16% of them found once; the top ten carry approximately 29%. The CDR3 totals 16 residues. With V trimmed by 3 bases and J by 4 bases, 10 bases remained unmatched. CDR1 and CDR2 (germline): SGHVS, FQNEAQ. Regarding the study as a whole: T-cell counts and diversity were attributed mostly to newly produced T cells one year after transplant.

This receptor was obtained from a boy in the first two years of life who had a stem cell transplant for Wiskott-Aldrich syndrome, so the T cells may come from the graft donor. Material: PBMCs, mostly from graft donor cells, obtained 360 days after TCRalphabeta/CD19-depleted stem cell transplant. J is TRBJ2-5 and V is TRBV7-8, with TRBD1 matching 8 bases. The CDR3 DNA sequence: TGTGCCAGCAGCTTCGAAGGACAGGGCTGGATAGAGACCCAGTACTTC. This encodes CASSFEGQGWIETQYF.